A single T cell receptor beta chain is shown here with its context. Antigen specificity is unknown. This entry comes from a study of T cells in Graves' hyperthyroidism and ophthalmopathy. In the study overall: Peripheral blood collection took place at initial diagnosis, before any treatment.

Researchers took RNA transcripts and amplified the TCR beta CDR3 regions from them. With the HTBI primer set, the TCR CDR3 went through a first round of RT-PCR. TCRdb independently ran MiXCR on the multiplex PCR reads; one entry per CDR3 protein. Among 96,000 or so distinct CDR3 sequences listed, roughly 56% were seen once. The study's findings and limits: Most clonotypes expanded in thyroid above 0.001 were likewise present in blood. By a 13 V-J model, ophthalmopathy was set apart from stable hyperthyroidism.

The sequencing sample was made of blood. The sequence came from a woman aged 40 to 55 with Graves' hyperthyroidism.

Here the CDR3 DNA reads TGTGCCAGCAGTGTAGGGGGGTACACTGAAGCTTTCTTT. It specifies CASSVGGYTEAFF. The V gene is TRBV7-2, the J gene TRBJ1-1, with a possible D match to TRBD1 (6 bases). V lost 6 bases and J lost 3, with 11 bases in between. The CDR3 length is 13 residues. The germline V gene encodes CDR1 SGHTA and CDR2 FQGNSA.